The sequence of this T cell receptor (beta chain) was determined in a study of T cell repertoires in cytomegalovirus infection. Study outcomes and limitations: Cumulative public TCR beta family frequency identified CMV carriers with the relevant HLA.

TCRdb itself ran the reads through MiXCR, one entry per CDR3 protein. The sample records about 210,000 distinct CDR3 sequences, roughly 6.5% being singletons. Germline lookup yields CDR1 MNHNY and CDR2 SVGAGI (reference sequence). Trimming took 3 bases from V and 6 from J, leaving 11 bases between them. The CDR3 loop spans 13 amino acids. This clonotype was observed many times. Its target is not known. The TCR comes from a human donor in good health (CMV status not recorded). Some clones in this sample may be carry-over from other donors' samples. Source material: PBMCs. The chain recombines TRBV6-6 with TRBJ1-1; D is ambiguous. The CDR3 here is CASSYRGVSEAFF. The CDR3 bases are TGTGCCAGCAGTTATAGAGGTGTTTCTGAAGCTTTCTTT.